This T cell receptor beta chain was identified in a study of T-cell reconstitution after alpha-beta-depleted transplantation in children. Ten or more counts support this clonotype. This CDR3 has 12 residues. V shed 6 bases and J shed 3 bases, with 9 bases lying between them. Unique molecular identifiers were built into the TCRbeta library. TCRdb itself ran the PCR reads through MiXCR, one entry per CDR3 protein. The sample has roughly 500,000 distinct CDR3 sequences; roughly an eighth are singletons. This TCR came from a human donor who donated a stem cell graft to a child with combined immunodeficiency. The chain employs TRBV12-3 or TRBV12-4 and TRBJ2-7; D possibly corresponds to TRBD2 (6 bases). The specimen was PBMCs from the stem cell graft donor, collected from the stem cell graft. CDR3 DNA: TGTGCCAGCAGCCTGGGACTCTACGAGCAGTACTTC. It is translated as CASSLGLYEQYF.